Listed below are T cell receptor beta chains from one sample, sequenced in a study of blood T cell repertoires in COVID-19. The method was immunoSEQ multiplex PCR; TCRdb's version includes in-frame clones alone and lacks a portion of them. The sample includes about 130,000 clones, more than 80% seen only once; the top ten take 12%. Material: peripheral blood. The receptor source for this set is a woman between 55 and 75 years old with acute or convalescent COVID-19. CDR3s include the opening cysteine and the closing phenylalanine or tryptophan. A D gene is named only where the DNA matches it firmly. Clone size is given for some rows only: seen once, a few or many times, or a class if the clone is expanded.

CASSPPVRRYGYTF	TGTGCCAGCTCACCACCGGTGCGGAGATATGGCTACACCTTC	NA	NA	TRBV18	TRBJ1-2
CASSPGTRLQETQYF	TGCGCCAGCAGCCCAGGGACTAGGTTACAAGAGACCCAGTACTTC	TRBD2	NA	TRBV4-1	TRBJ2-5
CASSQLGGSTEAFF	TGTGCCAGCAGCCAACTGGGTGGGAGCACTGAAGCTTTCTTT	NA	NA	TRBV3-1/TRBV3-2	TRBJ1-1
CASSEIPGSYGYTF	TGTGCCAGCAGTGAGATCCCCGGGAGCTATGGCTACACCTTC	NA	few	TRBV6-1	TRBJ1-2
CASSGEVGTQYF	TGTGCCAGCAGCGGAGAGGTGGGGACCCAGTACTTC	NA	few	TRBV9	TRBJ2-5
CASSLVSPHYYYGYTF	TGTGCCAGCAGCTTGGTCTCCCCCCACTACTACTATGGCTACACCTTC	NA	NA	TRBV5-6	TRBJ1-2
CASSPGEQAYGYTF	TGTGCCAGCTCACCAGGAGAACAGGCCTATGGCTACACCTTC	NA	NA	TRBV18	TRBJ1-2
CASSLVQGKLLFF	TGTGCCAGCAGCTTAGTACAGGGGAAATTGCTGTTTTTT	TRBD1	few	TRBV7-9	TRBJ1-4
CATSRSRTARTEAFF	TGTGCCACCAGCAGATCCCGGACAGCCCGCACTGAAGCTTTCTTT	NA	NA	TRBV15	TRBJ1-1
CASSRGTSSYNEQFF	TGTGCCAGTAGTCGCGGGACGAGCTCCTACAATGAGCAGTTCTTC	NA	NA	TRBV19	TRBJ2-1
CASSSNPGGSDTQYF	TGTGCCAGCAGCTCGAACCCCGGGGGGTCAGATACGCAGTATTTT	TRBD2	NA	TRBV7-2	TRBJ2-3
CASSEPGSSPDSYNEQFF	TGCGCCAGCAGTGAGCCGGGGTCTAGCCCAGACTCCTACAATGAGCAGTTCTTC	NA	NA	TRBV10-1	TRBJ2-1
CASSFGQDPDTQYF	TGCGCCAGCAGCTTCGGACAGGATCCAGATACGCAGTATTTT	TRBD1	NA	TRBV5-1	TRBJ2-3
CASSLGLQGQPQHF	TGTGCCAGCAGCTTAGGGCTCCAGGGCCAGCCCCAGCATTTT	NA	NA	TRBV7-2	TRBJ1-5
CAWSLSLLGGPSATNEKLFF	TGTGCCTGGAGCCTCTCTCTCTTAGGGGGACCCAGCGCGACTAATGAAAAACTGTTTTTT	NA	NA	TRBV30	TRBJ1-4
CASSEGGPYLYEQYF	TGTGCCAGCAGTGAAGGGGGGCCCTATCTCTACGAGCAGTACTTC	NA	NA	TRBV2	TRBJ2-7
CASSRGPLSEQYF	TGTGCCAGCAGTCGCGGTCCCCTCTCCGAGCAGTACTTC	NA	NA	TRBV12-3/TRBV12-4	TRBJ2-7
CSASLRTGGNSPLHF	TGCAGTGCTAGTCTAAGGACAGGGGGCAATTCACCCCTCCACTTT	TRBD1	NA	TRBV20-1	TRBJ1-6
CATSDLGGDNEQFF	TGTGCCACCAGTGATTTAGGGGGGGACAATGAGCAGTTCTTC	NA	NA	TRBV24-1	TRBJ2-1
CSVGSTGYNEQFF	TGCAGCGTAGGGAGTACGGGGTACAATGAGCAGTTCTTC	NA	NA	TRBV29-1	TRBJ2-1
CASSQRGGSEQFF	TGTGCCAGCAGCCAGCGGGGGGGCAGTGAGCAGTTCTTC	TRBD2	NA	TRBV3-1/TRBV3-2	TRBJ2-1
CASSQDWAGGFSGNTIYF	TGTGCCAGCAGCCAAGATTGGGCAGGGGGCTTCTCTGGAAACACCATATATTTT	TRBD1	NA	TRBV4-2	TRBJ1-3